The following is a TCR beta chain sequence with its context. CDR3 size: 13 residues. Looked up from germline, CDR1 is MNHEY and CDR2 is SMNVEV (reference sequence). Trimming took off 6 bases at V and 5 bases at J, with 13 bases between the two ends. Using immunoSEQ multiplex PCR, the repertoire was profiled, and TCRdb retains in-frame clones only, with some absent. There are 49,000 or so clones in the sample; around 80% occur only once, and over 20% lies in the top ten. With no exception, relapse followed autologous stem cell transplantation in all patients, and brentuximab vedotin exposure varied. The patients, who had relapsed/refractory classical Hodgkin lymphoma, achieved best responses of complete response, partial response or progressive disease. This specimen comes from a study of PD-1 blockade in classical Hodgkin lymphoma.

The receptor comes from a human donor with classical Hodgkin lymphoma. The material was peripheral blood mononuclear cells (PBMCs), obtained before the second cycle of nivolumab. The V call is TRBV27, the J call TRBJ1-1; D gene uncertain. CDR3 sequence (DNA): TGTGCCAGCAGCCCCGGGGTGTGGACTGAAGCTTTCTTT. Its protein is CASSPGVWTEAFF.